This TCR beta chain was identified in a study of cytomegalovirus exposure and HLA in healthy donors. The wider study: Caucasian-associated ancestry cluster membership applied to about 83% of approximately 400 genotyped donors.

The PCR was carried out with 60 Vbeta primers and 13 Jbeta primers. Assay: immunoSEQ multiplex PCR; the TCRdb copy retains only in-frame clones and omits some. Among around 230,000 clones listed, roughly 82% were seen once. Study-level results: TCR sequences were mostly rare, though some public TCRs occurred in many donors. On later analysis, the bulk of CMV-associated TCR beta chains appeared to be HLA-restricted. Sequencing had likely introduced a cluster of highly shared sequence variants as an artifact.

The table lists this clone with a count of one. Its antigen is not known. This CDR3 is 13 amino acids long. V lost 10 bases and J lost 5; bases outside the gene matches: 7. Per the germline V gene, CDR1 is MGHDK and CDR2 is SYGVNS. The specimen sequenced was PBMCs. The chain carries TRBV25-1 and TRBJ1-1, with 10 bases lining up with TRBD1. The sequence came from a middle-aged man in good health and CMV-seropositive. Here the CDR3 reads CATRQGARTEAFF. In DNA form, the CDR3 reads TGTGCCACCCGACAGGGGGCGCGGACTGAAGCTTTCTTT.